The T cell receptor beta chain under discussion was sequenced for a study of control samples from healthy donors and cancer patients. Worth noting for this clone: Different DNA sequences within this sample yield the same CDR3.

Germline CDR1 reads MNHEY; CDR2 reads SMNVEV (reference sequence). This CDR3 has 14 amino acids. The V end lost 0 bases, the J end lost 2 bases, and 5 bases lay between the germline ends. Data came from immunoSEQ multiplex PCR; TCRdb stores just in-frame clones and leaves some out. Of 110,000 to 150,000 clones listed, 94% are singletons. The V and J genes are TRBV27 and TRBJ1-5; D is unresolved. The TCR originated in a man aged 40-49 years in good health. The sequenced sample was blood. CDR3 sequence: CASSLSRGNQPQHF. CDR3 nucleotide sequence: TGTGCCAGCAGTTTATCCCGGGGCAATCAGCCCCAGCATTTT.